The 3 T cell receptor beta chains reported below all come from one sample, sequenced in a study of blood T cell repertoires in COVID-19. Only in-frame clones appear in the TCRdb table, and some are missing; sequencing was by immunoSEQ multiplex PCR. The sample includes around 440,000 clones, more than 70% of them seen just once. Sequencing was performed on peripheral blood. These receptors were collected from a woman aged 45 to 65 with COVID-19, enrolled during active disease.

The chain links TRBV6-5 to TRBJ1-6, with a possible D match to TRBD1 (6 bases). Germline CDR1 is MNHEY and CDR2 is SVGAGI. There are 15 residues in the CDR3. The ends were cut back, 0 bases at V and 10 bases at J, with 13 bases in the middle. This chain's CDR3 is CASSYSTGGRSPLHF. The DNA for the CDR3 is TGTGCCAGCAGTTACTCGACGGGGGGCCGGTCACCCCTCCACTTT.

The CDR3 loop reads CASSPTSGDHYEQYF. CDR3 nucleotide sequence: TGTGCCAGCAGCCCGACTAGCGGGGACCACTACGAGCAGTACTTC. The V gene is TRBV7-6, the J gene TRBJ2-7; 11 nucleotides align to TRBD2. J lost 3 bases, V lost 5 bases, and 6 bases had no gene match. The CDR3 length is 15 residues. CDR1 is SGHVS, CDR2 FNYEAQ, per germline. The full variable domain, its missing parts supplied by reference TRBV7-6 and TRBJ2-7, is GAGVSQSPRYKVTKRGQDVALRCDPISGHVSLYWYRQALGQGPEFLTYFNYEAQQDKSGLPNDRFSAERPEGSISTLTIQRTEQRDSAMYRCASSPTSGDHYEQYFGPGTRLTVT.

The rearrangement joins TRBV15 to TRBJ1-1; D gene uncertain. V was clipped by 1 base and J by 2 bases, with 11 bases between them. Per germline, CDR1 LNHNV and CDR2 YYDKDF (reference sequence). CDR3 size: 15 residues. CDR3 region: CATSRVADSNTEAFF. In nucleotides, the CDR3 is TGTGCCACCAGCAGAGTAGCAGATTCAAACACTGAAGCTTTCTTT.